This note documents a single T cell receptor beta chain sequence. What it binds is unknown. The data are from a study of shared clonotypes between healthy human individuals. Notes on the study in general: Naive CD4 clonotypes were shared across a handful of donors at 4.5% to 6%.

TCRdb keeps only in-frame clones here, not all; method: immunoSEQ multiplex PCR. The top ten clones hold 1.2% of a sample with under 2,000,000 clones, approximately 94% of them seen once. Positively selected for CCR7, the CD45RO-negative cells used as naive CD8 cells excluded terminally differentiated effector memory CD45RA+ cells. Healthy HIV-negative adults with no recent acute infections or vaccinations were recruited as donors. CDR1 and CDR2 from the germline V gene are MRHNA and SNTAGT. The CDR3 is made up of 16 amino acids. V lost 2 bases, J lost 4 bases, and 5 bases stayed unmatched. Sequenced sample: naive CD8+ T cells sorted from blood. The chain employs TRBV6-4 and TRBJ2-1; TRBD2 matches at 10 bases. The clonotype comes from a man aged 18 to 30 in good health. CDR3 region: CASSDMGTSVYNEQFF. CDR3 coding DNA: TGTGCCAGCAGTGACATGGGGACTAGCGTTTACAATGAGCAGTTCTTC.